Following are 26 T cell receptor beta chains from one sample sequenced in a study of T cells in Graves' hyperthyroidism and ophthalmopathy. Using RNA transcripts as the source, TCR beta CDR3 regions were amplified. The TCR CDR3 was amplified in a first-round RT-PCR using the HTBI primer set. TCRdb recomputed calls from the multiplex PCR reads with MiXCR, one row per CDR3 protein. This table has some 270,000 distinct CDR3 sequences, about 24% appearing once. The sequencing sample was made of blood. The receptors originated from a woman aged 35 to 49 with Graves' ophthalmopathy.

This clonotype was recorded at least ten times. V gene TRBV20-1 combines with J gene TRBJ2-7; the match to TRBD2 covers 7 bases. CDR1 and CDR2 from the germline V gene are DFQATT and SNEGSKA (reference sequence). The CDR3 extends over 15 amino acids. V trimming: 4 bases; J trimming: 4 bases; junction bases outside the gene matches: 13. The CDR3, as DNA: TGCAGTGCTATGCGGGGGTCGACGGGGAAATACGAGCAGTACTTC. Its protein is CSAMRGSTGKYEQYF.

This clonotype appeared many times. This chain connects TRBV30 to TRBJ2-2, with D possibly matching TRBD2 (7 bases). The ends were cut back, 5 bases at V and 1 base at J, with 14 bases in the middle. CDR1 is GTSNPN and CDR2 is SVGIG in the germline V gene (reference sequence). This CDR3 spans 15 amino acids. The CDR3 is CAWGGGPQNTGELFF. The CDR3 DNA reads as TGTGCCTGGGGGGGGGGCCCTCAGAACACCGGGGAGCTGTTTTTT. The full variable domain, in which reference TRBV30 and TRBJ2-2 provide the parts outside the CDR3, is SQTIHQWPATLVQPVGSPLSLECTVEGTSNPNLYWYRQAAGRGLQLLFYSVGIGQISSEVPQNLSASRPQDRQFILSSKKLLLSDSGFYLCAWGGGPQNTGELFFGEGSRLTVL.

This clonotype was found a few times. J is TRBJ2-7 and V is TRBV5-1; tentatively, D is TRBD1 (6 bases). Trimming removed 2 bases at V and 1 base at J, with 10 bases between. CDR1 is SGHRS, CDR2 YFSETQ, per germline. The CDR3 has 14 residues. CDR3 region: CASSFDRSSYEQYF. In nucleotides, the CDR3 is TGCGCCAGCAGCTTTGACAGGTCATCCTACGAGCAGTACTTC.

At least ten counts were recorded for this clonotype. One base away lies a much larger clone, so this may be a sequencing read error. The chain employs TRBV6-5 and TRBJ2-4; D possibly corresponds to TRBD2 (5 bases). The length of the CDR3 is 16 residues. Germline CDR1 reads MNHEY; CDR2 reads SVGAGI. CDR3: CASSYGEPLAKNIRYF. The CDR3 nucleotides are TGTGCCAGCAGTTACGGGGAGCCCCTAGCCAAAAACATTCGGTACTTC.

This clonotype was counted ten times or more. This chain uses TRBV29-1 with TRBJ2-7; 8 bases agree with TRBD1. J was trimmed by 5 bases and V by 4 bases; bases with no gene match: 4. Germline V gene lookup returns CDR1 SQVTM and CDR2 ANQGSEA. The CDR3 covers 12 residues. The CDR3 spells CSVGTGTHEQYF. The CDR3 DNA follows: TGCAGCGTTGGGACAGGGACTCACGAGCAGTACTTC.

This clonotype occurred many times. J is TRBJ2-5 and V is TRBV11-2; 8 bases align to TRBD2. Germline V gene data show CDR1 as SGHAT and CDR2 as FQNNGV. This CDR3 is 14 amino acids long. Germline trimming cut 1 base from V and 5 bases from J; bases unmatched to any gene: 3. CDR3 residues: CASSLVAGYETQYF. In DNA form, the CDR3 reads TGTGCCAGCAGCTTAGTAGCGGGGTACGAGACCCAGTACTTC.

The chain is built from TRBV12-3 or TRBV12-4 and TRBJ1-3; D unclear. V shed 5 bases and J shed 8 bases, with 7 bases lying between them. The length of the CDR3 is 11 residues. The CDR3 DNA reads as TGTGCCAGCAGTCCGAAATACACCATATATTTT. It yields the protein CASSPKYTIYF.

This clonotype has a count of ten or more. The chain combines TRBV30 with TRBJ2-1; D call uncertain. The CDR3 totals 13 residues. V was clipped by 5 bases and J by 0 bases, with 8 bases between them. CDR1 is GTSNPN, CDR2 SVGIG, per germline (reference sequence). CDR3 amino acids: CAWGLSSYNEQFF. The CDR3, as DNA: TGTGCCTGGGGGCTCAGCTCCTACAATGAGCAGTTCTTC. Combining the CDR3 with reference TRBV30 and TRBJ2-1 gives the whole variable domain SQTIHQWPATLVQPVGSPLSLECTVEGTSNPNLYWYRQAAGRGLQLLFYSVGIGQISSEVPQNLSASRPQDRQFILSSKKLLLSDSGFYLCAWGLSSYNEQFFGPGTRLTVL.

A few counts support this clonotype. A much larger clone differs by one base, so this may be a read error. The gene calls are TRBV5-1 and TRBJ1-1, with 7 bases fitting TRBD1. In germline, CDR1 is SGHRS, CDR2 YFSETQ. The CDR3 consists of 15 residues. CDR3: CVSSRETGSGTEAFF. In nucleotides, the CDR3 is TGCGTCAGCAGCCGTGAGACAGGGTCCGGCACTGAAGCTTTCTTT.

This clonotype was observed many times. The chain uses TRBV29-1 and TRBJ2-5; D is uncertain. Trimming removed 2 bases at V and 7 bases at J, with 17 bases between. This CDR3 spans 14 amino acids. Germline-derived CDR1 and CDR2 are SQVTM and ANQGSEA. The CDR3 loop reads CSVESLFGFGTQYF. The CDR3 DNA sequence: TGCAGCGTTGAATCTCTCTTCGGTTTTGGGACCCAGTACTTC.

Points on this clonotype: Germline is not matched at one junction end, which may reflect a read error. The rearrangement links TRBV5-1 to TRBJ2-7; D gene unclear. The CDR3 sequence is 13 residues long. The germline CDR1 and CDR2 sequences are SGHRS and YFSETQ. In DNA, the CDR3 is TGCGCCAGCAGCTTGGAGCAGGAGCCCGAGCAGCACTTC. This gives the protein CASSLEQEPEQHF.

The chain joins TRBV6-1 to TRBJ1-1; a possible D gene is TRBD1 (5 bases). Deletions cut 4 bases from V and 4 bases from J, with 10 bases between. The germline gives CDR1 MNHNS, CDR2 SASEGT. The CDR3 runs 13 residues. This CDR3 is CASSGPGCTEAFF. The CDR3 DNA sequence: TGTGCCAGCAGTGGACCAGGGTGCACTGAAGCTTTCTTT.

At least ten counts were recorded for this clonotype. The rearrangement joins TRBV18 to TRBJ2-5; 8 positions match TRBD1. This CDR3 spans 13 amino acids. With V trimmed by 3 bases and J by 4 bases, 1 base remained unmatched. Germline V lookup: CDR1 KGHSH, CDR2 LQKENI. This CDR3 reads CASSPGQAETQYF. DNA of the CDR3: TGTGCCAGCTCACCGGGACAGGCAGAGACCCAGTACTTC.

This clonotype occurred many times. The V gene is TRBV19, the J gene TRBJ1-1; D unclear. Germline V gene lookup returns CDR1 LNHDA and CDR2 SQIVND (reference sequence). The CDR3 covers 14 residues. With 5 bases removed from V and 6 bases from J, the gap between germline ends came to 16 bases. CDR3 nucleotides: TGTGCCAGTAGTGAGTTAGAAGTCTCGGCTGAAGCTTTCTTT. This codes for CASSELEVSAEAFF.

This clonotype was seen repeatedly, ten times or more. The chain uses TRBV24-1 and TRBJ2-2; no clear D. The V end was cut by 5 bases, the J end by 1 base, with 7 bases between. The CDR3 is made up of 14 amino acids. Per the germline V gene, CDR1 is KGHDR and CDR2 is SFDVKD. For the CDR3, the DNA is TGTGCCACCAGTGGCGAGATGAACACCGGGGAGCTGTTTTTT. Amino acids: CATSGEMNTGELFF.

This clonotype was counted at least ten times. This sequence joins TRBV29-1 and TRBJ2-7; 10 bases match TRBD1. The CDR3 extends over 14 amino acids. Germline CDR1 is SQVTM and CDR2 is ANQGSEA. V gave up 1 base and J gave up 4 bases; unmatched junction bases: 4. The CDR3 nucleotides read TGCAGCGTTGAAGCCGGGACAGGGGTTTACGAGCAGTACTTC. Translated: CSVEAGTGVYEQYF.

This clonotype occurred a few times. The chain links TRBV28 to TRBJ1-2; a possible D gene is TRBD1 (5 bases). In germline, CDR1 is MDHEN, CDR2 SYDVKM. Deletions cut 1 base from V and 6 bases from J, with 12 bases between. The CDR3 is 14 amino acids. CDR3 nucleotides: TGTGCCAGCAGTTTATTTGTGGGAGGGGATGGCTACACCTTC. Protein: CASSLFVGGDGYTF.

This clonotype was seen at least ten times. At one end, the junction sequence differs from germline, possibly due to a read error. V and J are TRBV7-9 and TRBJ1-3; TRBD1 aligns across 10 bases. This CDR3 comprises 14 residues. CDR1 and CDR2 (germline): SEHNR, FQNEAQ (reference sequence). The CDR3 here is CASSLADRGDTIYF. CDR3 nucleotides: TGTGCCAGCAGCCTAGCGGACAGGGGGGACACCATATATTTT.

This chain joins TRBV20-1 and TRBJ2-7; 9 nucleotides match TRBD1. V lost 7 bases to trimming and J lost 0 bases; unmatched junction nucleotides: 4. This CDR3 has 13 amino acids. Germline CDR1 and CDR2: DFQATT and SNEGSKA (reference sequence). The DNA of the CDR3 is TGCAGTGGTTGGGACAGGGCCTCCTACGAGCAGTACTTC. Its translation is CSGWDRASYEQYF.

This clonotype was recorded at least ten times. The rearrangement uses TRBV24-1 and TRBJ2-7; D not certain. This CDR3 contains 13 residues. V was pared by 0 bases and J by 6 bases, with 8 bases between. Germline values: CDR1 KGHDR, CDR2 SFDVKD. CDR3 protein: CATSDLNAGEQYF. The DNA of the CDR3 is TGTGCCACCAGTGATTTGAACGCCGGCGAGCAGTACTTC.

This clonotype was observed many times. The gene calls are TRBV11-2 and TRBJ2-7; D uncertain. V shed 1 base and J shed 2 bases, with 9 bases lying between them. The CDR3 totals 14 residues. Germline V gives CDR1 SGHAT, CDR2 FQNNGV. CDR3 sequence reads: CASSLVGLAYEQYF. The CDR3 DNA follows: TGTGCCAGCAGCTTAGTTGGTCTAGCCTACGAGCAGTACTTC.

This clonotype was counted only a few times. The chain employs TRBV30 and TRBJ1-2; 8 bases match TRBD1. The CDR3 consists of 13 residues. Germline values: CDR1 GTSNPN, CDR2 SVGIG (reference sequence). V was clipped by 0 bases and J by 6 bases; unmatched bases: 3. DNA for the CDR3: TGTGCCTGGAGTGTACAACAGGGGGATGGCTACACCTTC. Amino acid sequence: CAWSVQQGDGYTF. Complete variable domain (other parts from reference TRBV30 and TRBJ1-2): SQTIHQWPATLVQPVGSPLSLECTVEGTSNPNLYWYRQAAGRGLQLLFYSVGIGQISSEVPQNLSASRPQDRQFILSSKKLLLSDSGFYLCAWSVQQGDGYTFGSGTRLTVV.

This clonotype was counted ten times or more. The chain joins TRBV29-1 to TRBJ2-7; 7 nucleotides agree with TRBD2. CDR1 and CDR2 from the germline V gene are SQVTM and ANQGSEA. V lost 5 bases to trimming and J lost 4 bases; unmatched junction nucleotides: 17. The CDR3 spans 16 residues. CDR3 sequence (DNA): TGCAGCGTTCGGGGGGACCCTGGTACGGCGATATACGAGCAGTACTTC. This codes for CSVRGDPGTAIYEQYF.

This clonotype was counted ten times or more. CDR3 sequence: CSAGTGAQPQHF. The CDR3 nucleotides read TGCAGTGCCGGGACAGGGGCCCAGCCCCAGCATTTT. The chain has TRBV20-1 and TRBJ1-5; TRBD1 aligns across 10 bases. The trim removed 6 bases at V and 7 bases at J, leaving 3 bases unmatched. The CDR3 totals 12 residues. Germline CDR1 DFQATT, CDR2 SNEGSKA (reference sequence).

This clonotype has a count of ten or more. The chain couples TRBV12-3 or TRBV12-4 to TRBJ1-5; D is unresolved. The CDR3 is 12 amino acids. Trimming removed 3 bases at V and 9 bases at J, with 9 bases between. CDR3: CASSFNGLPQHF. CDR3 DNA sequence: TGTGCCAGCAGTTTTAATGGTCTGCCCCAGCATTTT.

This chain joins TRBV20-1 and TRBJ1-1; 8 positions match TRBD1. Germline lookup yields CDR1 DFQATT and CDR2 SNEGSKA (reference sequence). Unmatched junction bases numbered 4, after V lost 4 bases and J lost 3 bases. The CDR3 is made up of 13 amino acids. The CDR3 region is CSATLDRDTEAFF. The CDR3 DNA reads TGCAGTGCTACCCTGGACAGGGACACTGAAGCTTTCTTT.